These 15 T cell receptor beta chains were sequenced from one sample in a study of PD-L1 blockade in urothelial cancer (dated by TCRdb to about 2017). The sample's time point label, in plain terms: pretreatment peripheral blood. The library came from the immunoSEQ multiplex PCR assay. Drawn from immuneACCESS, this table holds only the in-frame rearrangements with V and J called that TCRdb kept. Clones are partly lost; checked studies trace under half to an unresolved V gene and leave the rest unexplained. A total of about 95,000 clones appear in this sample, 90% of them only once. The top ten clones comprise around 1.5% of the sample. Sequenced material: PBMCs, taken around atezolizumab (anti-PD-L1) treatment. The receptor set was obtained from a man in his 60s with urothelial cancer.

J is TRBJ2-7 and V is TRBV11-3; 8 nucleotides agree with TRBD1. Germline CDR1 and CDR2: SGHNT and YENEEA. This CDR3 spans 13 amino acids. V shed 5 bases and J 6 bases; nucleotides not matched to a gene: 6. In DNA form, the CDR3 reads TGTGCCAGCAGCGCAGGACAGGGCCGCGAGCAGTACTTC. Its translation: CASSAGQGREQYF.

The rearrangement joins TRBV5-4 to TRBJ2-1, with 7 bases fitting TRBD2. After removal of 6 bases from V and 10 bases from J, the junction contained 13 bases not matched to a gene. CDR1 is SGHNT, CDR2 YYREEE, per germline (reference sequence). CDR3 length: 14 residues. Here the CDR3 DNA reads TGTGCCAGCACCCCAAAGCGGGATAATGGGGAGCAGTTCTTC. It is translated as CASTPKRDNGEQFF.

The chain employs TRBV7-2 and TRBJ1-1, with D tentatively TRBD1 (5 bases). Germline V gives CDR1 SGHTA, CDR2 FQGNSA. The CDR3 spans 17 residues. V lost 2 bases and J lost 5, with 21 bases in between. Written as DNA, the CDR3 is TGTGCCAGCAGCTTATTCGCCGGGGAAGTGGGGGGGACTGAAGCTTTCTTT. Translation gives CASSLFAGEVGGTEAFF.

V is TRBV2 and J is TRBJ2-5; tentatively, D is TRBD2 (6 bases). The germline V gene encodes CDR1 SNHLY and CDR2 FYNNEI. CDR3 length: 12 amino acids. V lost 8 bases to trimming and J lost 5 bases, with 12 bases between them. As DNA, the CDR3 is TGTGCCAGCGATATGGGGGGTGAGACCCAGTACTTC. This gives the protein CASDMGGETQYF.

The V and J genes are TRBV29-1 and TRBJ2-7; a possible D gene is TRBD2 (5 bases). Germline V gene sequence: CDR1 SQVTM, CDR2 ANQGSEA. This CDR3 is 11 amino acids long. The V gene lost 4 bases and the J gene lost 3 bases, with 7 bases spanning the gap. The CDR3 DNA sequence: TGCAGCGTTGCGGGGTTCTACGAGCAGTACTTC. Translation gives CSVAGFYEQYF.

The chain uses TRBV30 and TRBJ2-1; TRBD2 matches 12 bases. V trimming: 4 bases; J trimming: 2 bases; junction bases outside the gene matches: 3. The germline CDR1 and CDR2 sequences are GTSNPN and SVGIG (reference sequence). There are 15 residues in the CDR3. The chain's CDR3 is CAWTPSGGAYNEQFF. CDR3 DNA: TGTGCCTGGACCCCTAGCGGGGGGGCCTACAATGAGCAGTTCTTC.

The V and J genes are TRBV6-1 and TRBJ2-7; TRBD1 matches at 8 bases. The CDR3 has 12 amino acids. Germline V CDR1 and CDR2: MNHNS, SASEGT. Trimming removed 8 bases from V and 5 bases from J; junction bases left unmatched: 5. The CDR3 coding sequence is TGTGCCAGCCAGCCAGGGGGCCACGAGCAGTACTTC. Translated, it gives CASQPGGHEQYF.

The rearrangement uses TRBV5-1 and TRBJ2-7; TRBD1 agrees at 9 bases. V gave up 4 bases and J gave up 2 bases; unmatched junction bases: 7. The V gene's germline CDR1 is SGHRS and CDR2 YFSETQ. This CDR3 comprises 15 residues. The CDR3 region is CASSLGTGPAYEQYF. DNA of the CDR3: TGCGCCAGCAGCCTAGGGACAGGGCCTGCCTACGAGCAGTACTTC.

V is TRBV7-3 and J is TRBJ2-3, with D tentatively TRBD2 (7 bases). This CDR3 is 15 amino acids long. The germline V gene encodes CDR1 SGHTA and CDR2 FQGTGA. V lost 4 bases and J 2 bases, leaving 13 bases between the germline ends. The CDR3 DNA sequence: TGTGCCAGCAGCTGGAGGGGGGGGGTCACAGATACGCAGTATTTT. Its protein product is CASSWRGGVTDTQYF.

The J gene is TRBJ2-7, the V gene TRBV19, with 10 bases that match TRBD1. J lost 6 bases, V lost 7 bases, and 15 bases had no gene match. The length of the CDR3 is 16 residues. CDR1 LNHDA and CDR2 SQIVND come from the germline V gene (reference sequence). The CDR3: CASTVTGTGVQGEQYF. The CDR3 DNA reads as TGTGCCAGTACCGTGACCGGGACAGGGGTTCAGGGCGAGCAGTACTTC.

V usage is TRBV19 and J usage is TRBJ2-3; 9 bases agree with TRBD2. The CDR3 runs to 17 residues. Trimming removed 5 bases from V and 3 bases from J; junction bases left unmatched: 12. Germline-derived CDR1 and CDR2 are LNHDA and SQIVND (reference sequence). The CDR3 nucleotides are TGTGCCAGTAGTTTATTAGCGGGGGCATCTGGTACAGATACGCAGTATTTT. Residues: CASSLLAGASGTDTQYF.

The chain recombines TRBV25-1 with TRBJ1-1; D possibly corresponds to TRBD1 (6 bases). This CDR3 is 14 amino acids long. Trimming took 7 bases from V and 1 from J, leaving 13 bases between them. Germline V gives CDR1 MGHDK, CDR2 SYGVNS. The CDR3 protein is CASIGQTQNTEAFF. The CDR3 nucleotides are TGTGCCAGCATAGGACAGACACAGAACACTGAAGCTTTCTTT.

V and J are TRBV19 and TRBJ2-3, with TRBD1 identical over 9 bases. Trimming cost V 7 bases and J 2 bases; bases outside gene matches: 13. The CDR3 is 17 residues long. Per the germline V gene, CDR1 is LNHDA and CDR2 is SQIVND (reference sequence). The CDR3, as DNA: TGTGCCAGTATCAAAACAGGGGGCAGCTTTCCCACAGATACGCAGTATTTT. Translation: CASIKTGGSFPTDTQYF.

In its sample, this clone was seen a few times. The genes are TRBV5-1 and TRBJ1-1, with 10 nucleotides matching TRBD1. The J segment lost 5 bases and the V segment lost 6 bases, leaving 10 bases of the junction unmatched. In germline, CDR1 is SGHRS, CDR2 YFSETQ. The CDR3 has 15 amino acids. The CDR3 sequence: CASTREGTGVTEAFF. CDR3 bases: TGCGCCAGCACGCGCGAGGGGACAGGGGTGACTGAAGCTTTCTTT.

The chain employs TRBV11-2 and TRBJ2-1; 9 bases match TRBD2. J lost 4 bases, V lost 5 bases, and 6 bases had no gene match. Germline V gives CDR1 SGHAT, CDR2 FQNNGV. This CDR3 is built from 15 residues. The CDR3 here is CASSPLAGTYNEQFF. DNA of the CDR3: TGTGCCAGCAGCCCTCTAGCGGGAACATACAATGAGCAGTTCTTC.